Below are 15 T cell receptor beta chains sequenced from a single sample in a study of metastatic and nonmetastatic thyroid tumors. MiXCR was used by TCRdb to re-call the PCR reads. The sample consists of tens of thousands of clones, 20% to 25% of them appearing once. The entire patient cohort was treatment-naive prior to thyroid surgery. The sample taken for sequencing was blood. All receptors derive from a male donor with papillary thyroid cancer or a benign thyroid nodule (not recorded which). Some clones in this sample may be carry-over from other donors' samples.

The rearrangement links TRBV11-1 to TRBJ2-7, with 12 nucleotides matching TRBD2. This CDR3 is 16 amino acids long. Losses at the gene ends were 7 bases for V and 2 bases for J; bases not matched to a gene: 9. CDR1 SGHAT and CDR2 FQDESV come from the germline V gene (reference sequence). The CDR3 region is CASISTSGRPAYEQYF. The CDR3 coding sequence is TGTGCCAGCATCTCTACTAGCGGGAGGCCCGCCTACGAGCAGTACTTC.

This clone was seen more than once but under ten times. The V and J genes are TRBV12-3 or TRBV12-4 and TRBJ1-2; D gene unclear. Trimming removed 3 bases at V and 7 bases at J, with 12 bases between. The CDR3 has 13 residues. DNA for the CDR3: TGTGCCAGCAGTTTTCTCAGCCTGGTTGGCTACACCTTC. Translation: CASSFLSLVGYTF.

This clone was observed many times. The chain carries TRBV27 and TRBJ1-2; TRBD1 might be the D (5 bases). This CDR3 has 13 residues. Germline CDR1 MNHEY, CDR2 SMNVEV (reference sequence). V gave up 8 bases and J gave up 5 bases, with 15 bases separating them. This CDR3 reads CASRTGTAYGYTF. Written as DNA, the CDR3 is TGTGCCAGCCGTACCGGGACGGCTTATGGCTACACCTTC.

The chain has TRBV6-2 or TRBV6-3 and TRBJ2-5; D tentatively reads TRBD1 or TRBD2 (5 bases each). Germline-derived CDR1 and CDR2 are MNHEY and SVGEGT. The CDR3 covers 12 residues. The V gene lost 8 bases and the J gene lost 1 base, with 8 bases spanning the gap. The chain's CDR3 is CASGGPQETQYF. CDR3 DNA: TGTGCCAGCGGGGGACCCCAAGAGACCCAGTACTTC.

This clone occurred many times. The rearrangement joins TRBV3-1 to TRBJ2-7, with 8 bases that match TRBD2. In germline, CDR1 is LGHDT, CDR2 YNNKEL (reference sequence). The J segment lost 9 bases and the V segment lost 4 bases, leaving 14 bases of the junction unmatched. The CDR3 extends over 15 amino acids. CDR3 sequence reads: CASSRTSSVVKGQYF. As DNA, the CDR3 is TGTGCCAGCAGCCGGACTAGCAGCGTCGTTAAAGGGCAGTACTTC.

At least ten counts were recorded for this clone. This chain links TRBV6-1 with TRBJ2-1, with 12 positions matching TRBD2. Unmatched junction bases numbered 9, after V lost 6 bases and J lost 9 bases. CDR1 is MNHNS and CDR2 is SASEGT in the germline V gene. This CDR3 is 15 amino acids long. CDR3 region: CASSRLAGAPREQFF. CDR3 nucleotides: TGTGCCAGCAGCCGACTAGCGGGAGCGCCCCGTGAGCAGTTCTTC.

With respect to this clone: An end of the junction does not agree with germline; a read error may underlie this. Other DNA sequences in the sample encode the same CDR3. This chain links TRBV11-3 with TRBJ2-5; D is unclear. Germline CDR1 is SGHNT and CDR2 is YENEEA. The CDR3 consists of 13 residues. The CDR3 nucleotides are TGTGCTAGCAGCTTAAATCAGAGAGAGACCCAGTACTTC. Its translation: CASSLNQRETQYF.

This clone was recorded many times. The rearrangement uses TRBV6-6 and TRBJ1-5; weak D call: TRBD1 (6 bases). CDR1 is MNHNY, CDR2 SVGAGI, per germline (reference sequence). V lost 2 bases, J lost 5 bases, and 16 bases lay in between. There are 16 residues in the CDR3. The CDR3 sequence: CASSYQDSPLDQPQHF. The CDR3 region has the DNA TGTGCCAGCAGTTACCAGGACAGTCCATTGGATCAGCCCCAGCATTTT.

The gene calls are TRBV2 and TRBJ1-2; perhaps TRBD1 as D (5 bases). The CDR3 loop spans 14 amino acids. Trimming stripped 6 bases from V and 1 base from J, with 12 bases between. Germline assignment: CDR1 SNHLY and CDR2 FYNNEI. The DNA for the CDR3 is TGTGCCAGCAGGGGTCAGGGACTTAACTATGGCTACACCTTC. This encodes CASRGQGLNYGYTF.

This chain joins TRBV18 and TRBJ1-3; 11 positions match TRBD1. The trim removed 3 bases at V and 2 bases at J, leaving 12 bases unmatched. This CDR3 comprises 19 residues. Per the germline V gene, CDR1 is KGHSH and CDR2 is LQKENI. The CDR3, as DNA: TGTGCCAGCTCACCCGGCGTTTCGGGACAGGGGGGAACTGGAAACACCATATATTTT. Its protein is CASSPGVSGQGGTGNTIYF.

The chain has TRBV11-2 and TRBJ2-5; 8 bases match TRBD1. This CDR3 is 17 amino acids long. Per the germline V gene, CDR1 is SGHAT and CDR2 is FQNNGV. V shed 4 bases and J 4 bases; nucleotides not matched to a gene: 14. The CDR3 region is CASSWDPTGAWGETQYF. CDR3 nucleotides: TGTGCCAGCAGCTGGGACCCGACAGGGGCATGGGGAGAGACCCAGTACTTC.

The rearrangement uses TRBV3-1 and TRBJ1-5, with 12 bases that match TRBD1. V lost 5 bases to trimming and J lost 6 bases; unmatched junction nucleotides: 5. The CDR3 loop spans 15 amino acids. Germline-derived CDR1 and CDR2 are LGHDT and YNNKEL (reference sequence). CDR3 region: CASSRDRGPGQPQHF. The CDR3 DNA reads as TGTGCCAGCAGCAGGGACAGGGGGCCGGGTCAGCCCCAGCATTTT.

A note on this clone: One end of the junction does not line up with germline, which may come from a read error. The gene calls are TRBV28 and TRBJ2-7; D is unclear. CDR1 is MDHEN and CDR2 is SYDVKM in the germline V gene. CDR3 length: 11 residues. The CDR3 spells CASSSLYGQYF. CDR3 DNA: TGTGCCAGCAGTTCTCTCTACGGGCAGTACTTC.

This clone has ten or more counts. The chain is built from TRBV9 and TRBJ2-7; D is perhaps TRBD1 or TRBD2 (6 bases each). The V and J ends lost 3 bases and 2 bases respectively, with 18 bases between them. The V gene's germline CDR1 is SGDLS and CDR2 YYNGEE. CDR3 length: 16 amino acids. The CDR3, as DNA: TGTGCCAGCAGCGGTGGTTTGGGGGGCGGAGCCTACGAGCAGTACTTC. Amino acids: CASSGGLGGGAYEQYF.

Many counts were recorded for this clone. The chain recombines TRBV5-5 with TRBJ2-5, with D perhaps matching TRBD1 or TRBD2 (5 bases each). Trimming left V 3 bases short and J 2 bases short, with 17 bases between. The CDR3 has 16 residues. Germline V gene sequence: CDR1 SGHKS, CDR2 YYEKEE (reference sequence). The CDR3 DNA reads TGTGCCAGCAGCTCGCACCCAGGGACCGGGCAAGAGACCCAGTACTTC. Translation: CASSSHPGTGQETQYF.